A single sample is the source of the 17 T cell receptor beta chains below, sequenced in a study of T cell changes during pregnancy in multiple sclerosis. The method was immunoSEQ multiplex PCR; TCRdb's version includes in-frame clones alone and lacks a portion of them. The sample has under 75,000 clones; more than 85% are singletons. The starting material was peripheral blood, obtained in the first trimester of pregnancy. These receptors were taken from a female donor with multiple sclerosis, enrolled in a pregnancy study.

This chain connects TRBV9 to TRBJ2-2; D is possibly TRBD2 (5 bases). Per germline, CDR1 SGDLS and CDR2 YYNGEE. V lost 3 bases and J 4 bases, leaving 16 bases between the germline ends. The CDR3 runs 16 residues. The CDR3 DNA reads TGTGCCAGCAGCGCGAGAGTGGACTCAATCACCGGGGAGCTGTTTTTT. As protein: CASSARVDSITGELFF.

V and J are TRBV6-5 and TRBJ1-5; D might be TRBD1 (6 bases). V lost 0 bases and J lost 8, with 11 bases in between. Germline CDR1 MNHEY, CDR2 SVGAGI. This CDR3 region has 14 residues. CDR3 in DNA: TGTGCCAGCAGTTACTCAAGGGGGAGGGAGCCCCAGCATTTT. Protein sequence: CASSYSRGREPQHF.

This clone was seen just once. CDR3 protein: CASSLRTGGNTEAFF. CDR3 sequence (DNA): TGTGCCAGCAGCTTACGGACAGGGGGGAACACTGAAGCTTTCTTT. V gene TRBV5-5 combines with J gene TRBJ1-1; 10 bases match TRBD1. Germline loops: CDR1 SGHKS, CDR2 YYEKEE (reference sequence). The V gene end was trimmed by 2 bases and the J gene end by 1 base; junction bases not matched to a gene: 2. The CDR3 spans 15 residues. The whole variable domain, filled in from reference TRBV5-5 and TRBJ1-1, reads DAGVTQSPTHLIKTRGQQVTLRCSPISGHKSVSWYQQVLGQGPQFIFQYYEKEERGRGNFPDRFSARQFPNYSSELNVNALLLGDSALYLCASSLRTGGNTEAFFGQGTRLTVV.

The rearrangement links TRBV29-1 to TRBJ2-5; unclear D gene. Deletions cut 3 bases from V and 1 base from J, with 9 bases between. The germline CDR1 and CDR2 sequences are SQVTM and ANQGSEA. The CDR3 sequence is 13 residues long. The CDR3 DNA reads TGCAGCGTTGATTCTCCTAGCCAAGAGACCCAGTACTTC. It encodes CSVDSPSQETQYF.

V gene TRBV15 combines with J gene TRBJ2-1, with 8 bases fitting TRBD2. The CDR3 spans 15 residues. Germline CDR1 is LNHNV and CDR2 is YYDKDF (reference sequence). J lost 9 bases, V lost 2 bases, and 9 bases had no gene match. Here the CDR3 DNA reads TGTGCCACCAGCAGACCGGTGGGACTAGTCACTGAGCAGTTCTTC. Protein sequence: CATSRPVGLVTEQFF.

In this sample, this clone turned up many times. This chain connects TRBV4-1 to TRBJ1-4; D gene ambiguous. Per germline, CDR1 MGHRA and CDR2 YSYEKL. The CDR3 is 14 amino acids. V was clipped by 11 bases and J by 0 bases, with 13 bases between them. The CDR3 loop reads CASGGFATNEKLFF. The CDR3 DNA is TGCGCCTCGGGAGGATTTGCAACTAATGAAAAACTGTTTTTT.

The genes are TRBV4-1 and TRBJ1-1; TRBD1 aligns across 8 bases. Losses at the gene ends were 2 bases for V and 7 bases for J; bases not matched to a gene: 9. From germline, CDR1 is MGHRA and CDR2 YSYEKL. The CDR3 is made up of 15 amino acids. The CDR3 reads CASSQIWTGLSEAFF. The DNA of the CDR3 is TGCGCCAGCAGCCAAATTTGGACAGGGTTGAGTGAAGCTTTCTTT.

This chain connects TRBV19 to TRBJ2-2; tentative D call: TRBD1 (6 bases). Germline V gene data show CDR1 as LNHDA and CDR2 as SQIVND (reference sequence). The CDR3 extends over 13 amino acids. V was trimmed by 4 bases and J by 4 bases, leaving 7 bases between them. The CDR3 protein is CASSTGATGELFF. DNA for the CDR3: TGTGCCAGTAGTACAGGGGCCACCGGGGAGCTGTTTTTT. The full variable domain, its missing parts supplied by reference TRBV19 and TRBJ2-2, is DGGITQSPKYLFRKEGQNVTLSCEQNLNHDAMYWYRQDPGQGLRLIYYSQIVNDFQKGDIAEGYSVSREKKESFPLTVTSAQKNPTAFYLCASSTGATGELFFGEGSRLTVL.

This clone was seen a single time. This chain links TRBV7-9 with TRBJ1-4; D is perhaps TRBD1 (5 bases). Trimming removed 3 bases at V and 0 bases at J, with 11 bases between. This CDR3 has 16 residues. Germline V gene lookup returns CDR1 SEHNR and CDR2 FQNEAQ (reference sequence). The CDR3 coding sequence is TGTGCCAGCAGCTTCGGGGGAGGTTCAACTAATGAAAAACTGTTTTTT. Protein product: CASSFGGGSTNEKLFF. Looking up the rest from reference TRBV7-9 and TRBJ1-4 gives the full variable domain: DTGVSQNPRHKITKRGQNVTFRCDPISEHNRLYWYRQTLGQGPEFLTYFQNEAQLEKSRLLSDRFSAERPKGSFSTLEIQRTEQGDSAMYLCASSFGGGSTNEKLFFGSGTQLSVL.

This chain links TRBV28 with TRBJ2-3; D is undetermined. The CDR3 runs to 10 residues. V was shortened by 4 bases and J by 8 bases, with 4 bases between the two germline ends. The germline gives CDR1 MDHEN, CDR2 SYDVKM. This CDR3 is CASSSRTQYF. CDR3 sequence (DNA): TGTGCCAGCAGTTCTCGTACGCAGTATTTT.

Here the CDR3 DNA reads TGTGCCAGCAGCCCCAGCCCAATACAGTACGAGCAGTACTTC. It encodes CASSPSPIQYEQYF. The genes are TRBV11-2 and TRBJ2-7; D not certain. The germline gives CDR1 SGHAT, CDR2 FQNNGV. The ends were cut back, 5 bases at V and 4 bases at J, with 15 bases in the middle. The CDR3 loop spans 14 amino acids.

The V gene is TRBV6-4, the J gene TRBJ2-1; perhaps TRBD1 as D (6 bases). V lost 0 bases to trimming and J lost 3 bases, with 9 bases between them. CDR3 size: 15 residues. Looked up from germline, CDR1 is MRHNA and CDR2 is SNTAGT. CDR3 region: CASSDSSQGYNEQFF. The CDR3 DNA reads TGTGCCAGCAGTGACTCCTCACAGGGCTACAATGAGCAGTTCTTC.

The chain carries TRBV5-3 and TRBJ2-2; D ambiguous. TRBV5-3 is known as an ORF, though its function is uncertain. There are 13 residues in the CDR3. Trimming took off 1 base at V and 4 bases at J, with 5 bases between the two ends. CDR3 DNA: TGTGCCAGAAGCTTGTCTTGCACCGGGGAGCTGTTTTTT. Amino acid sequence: CARSLSCTGELFF.

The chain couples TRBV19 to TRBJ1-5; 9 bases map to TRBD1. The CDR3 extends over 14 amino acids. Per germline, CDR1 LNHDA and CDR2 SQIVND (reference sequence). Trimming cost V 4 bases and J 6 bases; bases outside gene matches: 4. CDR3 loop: CASSTTGGFQPQHF. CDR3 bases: TGTGCCAGTAGTACAACAGGGGGCTTTCAGCCCCAGCATTTT.

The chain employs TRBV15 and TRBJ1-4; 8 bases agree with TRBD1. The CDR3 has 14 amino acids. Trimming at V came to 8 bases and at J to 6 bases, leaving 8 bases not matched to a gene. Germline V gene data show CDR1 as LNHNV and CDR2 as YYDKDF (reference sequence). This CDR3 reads CATGRPGQDEKLFF. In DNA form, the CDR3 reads TGTGCCACCGGACGACCGGGACAGGATGAAAAACTGTTTTTT.

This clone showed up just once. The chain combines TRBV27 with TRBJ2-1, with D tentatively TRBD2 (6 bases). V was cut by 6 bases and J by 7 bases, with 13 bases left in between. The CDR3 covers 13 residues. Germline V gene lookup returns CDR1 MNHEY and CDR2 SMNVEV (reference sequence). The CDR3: CASSLARGNEQFF. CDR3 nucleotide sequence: TGTGCCAGCAGCTTAGCCCGGGGGAATGAGCAGTTCTTC.

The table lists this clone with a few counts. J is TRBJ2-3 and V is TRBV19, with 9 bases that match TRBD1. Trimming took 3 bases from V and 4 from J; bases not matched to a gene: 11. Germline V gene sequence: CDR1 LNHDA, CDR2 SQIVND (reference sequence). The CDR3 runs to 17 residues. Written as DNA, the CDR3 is TGTGCCAGTAGTATTTTGGGACAGGGCATGAGGTCAGATACGCAGTATTTT. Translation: CASSILGQGMRSDTQYF.